This T cell receptor (beta chain) was recorded in a study of blood T cell repertoires in COVID-19 (dated by TCRdb to 2019 to 2021). Describing the broader study: Samples from collaborators originated in the United States, Italy and Spain and spanned both the acute and convalescent phases of COVID-19. The prospective study material was composed of cDNA or gDNA derived from T cells, B-cell-depleted T cells, or PBMCs. Subjects who had been exposed to COVID-19, were actively infected with it, or had recovered from it provided the deeply sampled blood TCRbeta repertoires that made up the dataset. The repertoires were made available in a free public database intended to serve as a resource for research on the immune response to SARS-CoV-2. The samples were drawn from two sources: the first 160 participants of the ongoing ImmuneRACE study, and fewer than 1,500 subjects contributed by 6 global collaborators. Sample metadata almost always included a de-identified subject ID, COVID-19 status, age in years and sex. HLA class I and class II types, where available, came from metadata supplied by the sample provider rather than from assay-based typing.

Study-wide findings and limitations: How much clinical and demographic metadata was included differed by source and by participant, and the metadata was provided uncurated.

Each collaborating institution followed its own protocols to collect whole blood in K2EDTA tubes. Collaborator samples were shipped for TCRbeta analysis as frozen whole blood, isolated PBMCs, or DNA extracted from either sample type. TCRbeta CDR3 regions were amplified from genomic DNA using the immunoSEQ Assay, a bias-controlled multiplex PCR. In the paper's pipeline: The number of nucleated cells in each sample was estimated from the amplification of reference gene primers within the assay. To quantify the absolute abundance of each unique TCRbeta CDR3 rearrangement, sequence reads were collapsed and filtered. For each sample, productive Simpson clonality was calculated as the square root of Simpson's diversity index over productive rearrangements. As stored in TCRdb, this immuneACCESS dataset retains in-frame rearrangements with V and J assigned. A fraction of the clones does not appear; measured against another copy, unresolved V genes explain less than half of the discrepancy, and the remainder lacks a known reason. V and J calls and clone size are as listed in that table; D and trimming were resolved from the DNA. The sample includes over 95,000 clones, with roughly 81% observed a single time. The ten largest clones add up to roughly a tenth of the sample.

In the case of this clone: Its antigen remains undetermined. The input lacks base qualities; no much larger clone sits a single base away.

Trimming removed 2 bases from V and 4 bases from J; the gene matches leave 3 bases unexplained. CDR1 SGHDN and CDR2 FVKESK were looked up in the germline V gene. Including the terminal cysteine and phenylalanine, the CDR3 comprises 15 residues. The entry retains the CDR3 DNA only, 45 bases that are in frame from base 1. The sample comprised peripheral blood. The rearrangement joined TRBV14 to TRBJ2-7; TRBD2 matches 12 bases in the middle. This TCR came from a human donor in a cohort sampled during active COVID-19. The CDR3 loop reads CASSQLAGGQYEQYF. The sequenced DNA is TGTGCCAGCAGCCAACTAGCGGGGGGGCAGTACGAGCAGTACTTC.